One T cell receptor beta chain is described in this entry. Its matching antigen is unknown. Measured with immunoSEQ multiplex PCR; TCRdb has only the in-frame clones, and not every one. The sample lists about 140,000 clones; about 86% were seen once. The entry originates in a study of T cell responses to AZD1222 COVID-19 vaccine. General observations from the study: Rises in breadth and depth of Spike-specific TCRs came after two AZD1222 doses. Every sample of the repertoires postdated the peak T cell response. Females outnumbered males among donors, who were mostly white British; clonal diversity was possibly underestimated.

Sample: peripheral blood, taken on day 0 of AZD1222 vaccination. The clonotype was recovered from an adult in good health.

The CDR3 loop reads CATAGSSYEQYF. CDR3 DNA: TGTGCCACCGCGGGGAGCTCCTACGAGCAGTACTTC. The V call is TRBV27, the J call TRBJ2-7, with D maybe TRBD2 (6 bases). V shed 10 bases and J shed 0 bases, with 10 bases lying between them. The CDR3 loop spans 12 amino acids. CDR1 MNHEY and CDR2 SMNVEV come from the germline V gene (reference sequence).